This T cell receptor beta chain was identified in a study of glioma-infiltrating T cells after dendritic cell vaccination. Profiling relied on immunoSEQ multiplex PCR, and the TCRdb table lists in-frame clones only, not all of them. The data show 99,000 or so clones, with around 80% seen just once and roughly 5.5% held by the top ten. The CDR3 extends over 16 amino acids. From germline, CDR1 is LGHNA and CDR2 YNFKEQ. The junction had 8 bases not matched to a gene; V was cut back by 1 base and J by 4 bases. This clone was recorded once. Time point denoted: after dendritic cell vaccination, including at tumor progression/relapse. Isocitrate dehydrogenase mutation was absent in all glioblastoma patients.

This chain links TRBV4-2 with TRBJ2-5, with 8 bases matching TRBD1. The source was blood, collected after dendritic cell vaccination. The receptor was isolated from a human donor with glioblastoma. The CDR3, as DNA: TGTGCCAGCAGCCAAGGGGCCGGGACAGGTGGAGAGACCCAGTACTTC. Protein: CASSQGAGTGGETQYF.